These 19 T cell receptor beta chains share one sample of origin, sequenced in a study of blood T cell repertoires in COVID-19. TCRdb keeps only in-frame clones here, not all; method: immunoSEQ multiplex PCR. The data hold 60,000 or so clones, with 81% observed a single time. The sample taken for sequencing was peripheral blood. Source of these receptors: a man aged 80 or over with acute or convalescent COVID-19.

This clone was counted between two and nine times. The chain has TRBV7-2 and TRBJ2-2, with 9 bases fitting TRBD1. CDR1 and CDR2 from the germline V gene are SGHTA and FQGNSA. CDR3 length equals 17 residues. Germline trimming cut 5 bases from V and 6 bases from J; bases unmatched to any gene: 13. In DNA form, the CDR3 reads TGTGCCAGCAGCCCCCAAGCGGACAGGGGCTCGGCCGGGGAGCTGTTTTTT. This gives the protein CASSPQADRGSAGELFF.

DNA for the CDR3: TGTGCCAGCAGCCAGAATCAGGGGGCAGATACGCAGTATTTT. Translating gives CASSQNQGADTQYF. This rearrangement joins TRBV11-2 to TRBJ2-3; 7 bases are shared with TRBD1. Trimming took 5 bases from V and 4 from J; bases not matched to a gene: 6. Germline CDR1 is SGHAT and CDR2 is FQNNGV. This CDR3 has 14 amino acids. Filled out from reference TRBV11-2 and TRBJ2-3, the complete variable domain reads EAGVAQSPRYKIIEKRQSVAFWCNPISGHATLYWYQQILGQGPKLLIQFQNNGVVDDSQLPKDRFSAERLKGVDSTLKIQPAKLEDSAVYLCASSQNQGADTQYFGPGTRLTVL.

The rearrangement uses TRBV5-4 and TRBJ2-2; D might be TRBD2 (7 bases). Germline assignment: CDR1 SGHNT and CDR2 YYREEE (reference sequence). V dropped 4 bases and J dropped 7 bases, with 17 bases sitting between them. This CDR3 region has 15 residues. The CDR3 region has the DNA TGTGCCAGCAGCCCCCGGGGGGCACGTAACGGGGAGCTGTTTTTT. Its translation is CASSPRGARNGELFF.

Only one count was recorded for this clone. The V gene is TRBV5-6, the J gene TRBJ1-5; 8 bases are shared with TRBD1. This CDR3 comprises 14 residues. Germline CDR1 is SGHDT and CDR2 is YYEEEE. V was pared by 4 bases and J by 6 bases, with 6 bases of the junction left unmatched. The CDR3 reads CASSPRTGIQPQHF. The CDR3 nucleotides are TGTGCCAGCAGCCCAAGGACAGGGATTCAGCCCCAGCATTTT. Variable domain in full (rest from reference TRBV5-6 and TRBJ1-5): DAGVTQSPTHLIKTRGQQVTLRCSPKSGHDTVSWYQQALGQGPQFIFQYYEEEERQRGNFPDRFSGHQFPNYSSELNVNALLLGDSALYLCASSPRTGIQPQHFGDGTRLSIL.

This clone was observed a few times. The gene calls are TRBV12-3 or TRBV12-4 and TRBJ2-7, with a tentative D call TRBD1 (6 bases). The V end was cut by 1 base, the J end by 7 bases, with 11 bases between. The CDR3 length is 13 residues. CDR3 in DNA: TGTGCCAGCAGTTTAGTCAGGGGAACGGAGCAGTACTTC. Its translation: CASSLVRGTEQYF.

This chain connects TRBV5-1 to TRBJ1-1; 9 bases are shared with TRBD1. The V and J ends lost 3 bases and 7 bases, in that order; junction bases with no gene match: 4. Looked up from germline, CDR1 is SGHRS and CDR2 is YFSETQ. The CDR3 has 13 amino acids. The CDR3 loop reads CASSSRGQGEAFF. In DNA form, the CDR3 reads TGCGCCAGCAGCTCCAGGGGACAGGGTGAAGCTTTCTTT.

This chain joins TRBV3-1 (or the pseudogene TRBV3-2) and TRBJ2-2; D gene unclear. The V end lost 3 bases, the J end lost 1 base, and 9 bases lay between the germline ends. The length of the CDR3 is 15 residues. Germline V CDR1 and CDR2: LGHDT, YNNKEL (reference sequence). The CDR3 loop reads CASSHQALNTGELFF. CDR3 bases: TGTGCCAGCAGCCATCAGGCCCTGAACACCGGGGAGCTGTTTTTT.

The chain employs TRBV29-1 and TRBJ2-7; 7 nucleotides align to TRBD1. Germline V gives CDR1 SQVTM, CDR2 ANQGSEA. Losses at the gene ends were 6 bases for V and 7 bases for J; bases not matched to a gene: 6. The CDR3 consists of 11 residues. CDR3 region: CSVGQTREQYF. CDR3 bases: TGCAGCGTGGGACAGACGAGAGAGCAGTACTTC.

V is TRBV11-2 and J is TRBJ2-2; 8 positions agree with TRBD2. Germline V gene sequence: CDR1 SGHAT, CDR2 FQNNGV. After removal of 1 base from V and 2 bases from J, the junction contained 6 bases not matched to a gene. The CDR3 loop spans 17 amino acids. CDR3 nucleotides: TGTGCCAGCAGCTTAGTGGGTAGCGGGATAAACACCGGGGAGCTGTTTTTT. The encoded protein is CASSLVGSGINTGELFF.

J is TRBJ1-2 and V is TRBV6-5; 9 nucleotides agree with TRBD1. Trimming at V came to 5 bases and at J to 8 bases, leaving 12 bases not matched to a gene. The germline gives CDR1 MNHEY, CDR2 SVGAGI. CDR3 length equals 15 residues. CDR3 amino acids: CASSKGQGLQVGYTF. In nucleotides, the CDR3 is TGTGCCAGCAGTAAGGGACAGGGATTGCAAGTCGGCTACACCTTC.

The chain employs TRBV18 and TRBJ2-2; possibly TRBD1 for D (5 bases). The V gene's germline CDR1 is KGHSH and CDR2 LQKENI. Trimming pared 2 bases from V and 0 bases from J, leaving 10 bases between. There are 16 residues in the CDR3. The DNA for the CDR3 is TGTGCCAGCTCACCATATCGGACAACGAACACCGGGGAGCTGTTTTTT. It encodes CASSPYRTTNTGELFF.

This clone was detected only a few times. This chain links TRBV20-1 with TRBJ1-1; TRBD1 might be the D (5 bases). CDR1 DFQATT and CDR2 SNEGSKA come from the germline V gene (reference sequence). The V gene lost 5 bases and the J gene lost 3 bases, with 7 bases spanning the gap. The CDR3 consists of 11 residues. The CDR3 region has the DNA TGCAGTGCTCGGGGGGACACTGAAGCTTTCTTT. Amino acids: CSARGDTEAFF.

CDR3 region: CASNLEGSGANVLTF. CDR3 nucleotides: TGTGCCAGTAATTTGGAGGGGTCTGGGGCCAACGTCCTGACTTTC. This sequence joins TRBV19 and TRBJ2-6, with a possible D match to TRBD2 (6 bases). In germline, CDR1 is LNHDA, CDR2 SQIVND (reference sequence). The CDR3 runs 15 residues. Between the trimmed V and J ends, which lost 7 bases and 1 base, there was a span of 11 bases. Full variable domain (missing parts from reference TRBV19 and TRBJ2-6): DGGITQSPKYLFRKEGQNVTLSCEQNLNHDAMYWYRQDPGQGLRLIYYSQIVNDFQKGDIAEGYSVSREKKESFPLTVTSAQKNPTAFYLCASNLEGSGANVLTFGAGSRLTVL.

This chain connects TRBV18 to TRBJ2-2; no clear D. V dropped 6 bases and J dropped 6 bases, with 8 bases sitting between them. The germline gives CDR1 KGHSH, CDR2 LQKENI. This CDR3 has 12 residues. The CDR3 nucleotides are TGTGCCAGCTCCCTCGGTGCCGGGGAGCTGTTTTTT. Translating it yields CASSLGAGELFF. Supplemented by reference TRBV18 and TRBJ2-2, the full variable domain reads NAGVMQNPRHLVRRRGQEARLRCSPMKGHSHVYWYRQLPEEGLKFMVYLQKENIIDESGMPKERFSAEFPKEGPSILRIQQVVRGDSAAYFCASSLGAGELFFGEGSRLTVL.

The chain employs TRBV14 and TRBJ1-1; the D gene is possibly TRBD1 (5 bases). The germline V gene has CDR1 SGHDN and CDR2 FVKESK. V was clipped by 4 bases and J by 1 base, with 10 bases between them. The CDR3 contains 14 residues. CDR3 amino acids: CASSPWTRNTEAFF. The CDR3, as DNA: TGTGCCAGCAGCCCTTGGACAAGGAACACTGAAGCTTTCTTT. The whole variable domain, filled in from reference TRBV14 and TRBJ1-1, reads EAGVTQFPSHSVIEKGQTVTLRCDPISGHDNLYWYRRVMGKEIKFLLHFVKESKQDESGMPNNRFLAERTGGTYSTLKVQPAELEDSGVYFCASSPWTRNTEAFFGQGTRLTVV.

The chain has TRBV4-2 and TRBJ1-5; TRBD1 might be the D (5 bases). The germline gives CDR1 LGHNA, CDR2 YNFKEQ. The V gene lost 4 bases and the J gene lost 0 bases, with 10 bases spanning the gap. The CDR3 extends over 15 amino acids. In DNA, the CDR3 is TGTGCCAGCAGCCCCGGGGGTAGTAGCAATCAGCCCCAGCATTTT. Translated: CASSPGGSSNQPQHF.

This chain uses TRBV12-5 with TRBJ2-1; 8 bases align to TRBD2. This CDR3 is built from 15 residues. CDR1 and CDR2 from the germline V gene are LGHNT and FRNRAP. V lost 4 bases and J lost 4; bases outside the gene matches: 6. CDR3 DNA sequence: TGTGCTAGTGGTTCCCCCGGACTAGCTTACAATGAGCAGTTCTTC. Translated, it gives CASGSPGLAYNEQFF.

This chain uses TRBV5-1 with TRBJ2-2; 8 nucleotides align to TRBD1. V was pared by 0 bases and J by 7 bases, with 5 bases of the junction left unmatched. Germline V gives CDR1 SGHRS, CDR2 YFSETQ. The CDR3 runs 15 residues. The CDR3 is CASSLVDRAGGELFF. CDR3 in DNA: TGCGCCAGCAGCTTGGTGGACAGGGCTGGCGGGGAGCTGTTTTTT.

As to this clone: Germline and junction disagree at one end, which may indicate a read error. This chain links TRBV2 with TRBJ2-3; 7 bases align to TRBD2. The germline V gene encodes CDR1 SNHLY and CDR2 FYNNEI. The CDR3 has 12 amino acids. Written as DNA, the CDR3 is TGTGCCAGCAGTGACTTAAGACTAGCTGACTTTTTT. Translating it yields CASSDLRLADFF.